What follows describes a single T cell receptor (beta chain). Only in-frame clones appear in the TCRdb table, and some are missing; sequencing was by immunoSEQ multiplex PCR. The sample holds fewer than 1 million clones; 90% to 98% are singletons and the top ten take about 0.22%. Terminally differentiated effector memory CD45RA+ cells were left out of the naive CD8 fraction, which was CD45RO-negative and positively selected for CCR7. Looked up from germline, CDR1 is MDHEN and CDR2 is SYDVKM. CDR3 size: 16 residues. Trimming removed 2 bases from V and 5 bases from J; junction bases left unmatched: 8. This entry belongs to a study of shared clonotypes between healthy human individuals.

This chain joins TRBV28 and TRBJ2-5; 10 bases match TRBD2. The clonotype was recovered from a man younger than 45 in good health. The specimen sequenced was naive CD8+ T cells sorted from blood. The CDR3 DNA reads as TGTGCCAGCAGTTTACCCTGGCTAGCGGGAGTTGAGACCCAGTACTTC. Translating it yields CASSLPWLAGVETQYF.